The sequence of this TCR beta chain was determined in a study of CD8 T cells in ankylosing spondylitis. Findings of the study overall: Blood from ankylosing spondylitis patients appeared to carry a characteristic roughly eight-variant TCR beta motif. Disease-linked clones bore a CD8+ phenotype and were relatively rare in peripheral blood.

By quantitative 5'-RACE with molecular barcodes, the TCR beta libraries were made. TCRdb re-called the 5' RACE reads through MiXCR, storing one row per CDR3 protein. The sample lists 270,000 or so distinct CDR3 sequences, 18% occurring once. Deletions cut 1 base from V and 3 bases from J, with 13 bases between. CDR3 length: 15 residues. The germline V gene has CDR1 SGHTA and CDR2 FQGTGA. Comment on this clonotype: What it binds is not known.

The receptor comes from a male donor with ankylosing spondylitis or in good health (not recorded which). The rearrangement links TRBV7-3 to TRBJ2-7; D unresolved. The source material was blood, either unsorted or a sorted T cell fraction (not recorded which). The CDR3 coding sequence is TGTGCCAGCAGCTTAATGGGCCCCGACGGCTACGAGCAGTACTTC. It yields the protein CASSLMGPDGYEQYF.